This T cell receptor (beta chain) emerged from a study of identical twins. The study, taken as a whole, reports: Excess low generation probability was seen in twin-shared out-of-frame alpha sequences.

Each CDR3 protein gets one entry after TCRdb re-called the 5' RACE reads with MiXCR. The sample shows some 730,000 distinct CDR3 sequences, around a sixth of them seen only once. Germline V gene lookup returns CDR1 DFQATT and CDR2 SNEGSKA (reference sequence). The CDR3 extends over 15 amino acids. V lost 6 bases and J lost 1; bases outside the gene matches: 10. In regard to this clonotype: Antigen unknown.

These records were also assigned to another study, of T cells expressing NK-cell markers. As that study records: Over 5 donors carried dominant NKG2C+ clonotypes that made up about 1.0-8% of their CD8+ T cells. Unclear, still, was the HCMV specificity of the expanded NKG2C+ T cell clones.

The chain combines TRBV20-1 with TRBJ2-3; TRBD2 matches at 7 bases. This clonotype originated in a woman between 18 and 29 years old in good health. Sequencing was done on a sample of PBMCs. Here the CDR3 DNA reads TGCAGTGCAACATCAGGGCTAGCGGGCACAGATACGCAGTATTTT. Amino acid sequence: CSATSGLAGTDTQYF.